The rows below give T cell receptor beta chains drawn from one sample of a study of OX40 agonist ivuxolimab in advanced cancers. This table comes from immunoSEQ multiplex PCR, and its TCRdb copy is limited to in-frame clones, with some not included. Of 50,000 to 75,000 clones listed, around 90% are singletons. Sequenced material: CD4+ or CD8+ T cells sorted from blood, taken in a trial of the OX40 agonist ivuxolimab. All receptors derive from an adult with an advanced solid tumor such as melanoma, head and neck, liver or kidney cancer. CDR3s include the opening cysteine and the closing phenylalanine or tryptophan. The D gene is left open where the match is weak. Size is stated for part of the rows, as once, few or many counts, or as a class when the clone is expanded.

TRBV6-1,.,.,TRBJ1-5,TGTGCCAGCAGTGAAGTCTGGGGCCGGGATCAGCCCCAGCATTTT,CASSEVWGRDQPQHF
TRBV18,.,TRBD2,TRBJ2-5,TGTGCCAGCTCACCGACTAGCCTCGGGGGGACCCAGTACTTC,CASSPTSLGGTQYF
TRBV6-7,.,TRBD2,TRBJ2-1,TGTGCCAGCAGTTACGGGAGCGGGGCATCCTACAATGAGCAGTTCTTC,CASSYGSGASYNEQFF
TRBV5-1,.,.,TRBJ1-1,TGCGCCAGCAGCTTGGTGGGAGGGGCGAACACTGAAGCTTTCTTT,CASSLVGGANTEAFF
TRBV19,.,TRBD1,TRBJ1-1,TGTGCCAGTAAAGTTCGAGGGGGCGATCGCACTGAAGCTTTCTTT,CASKVRGGDRTEAFF
TRBV30,.,.,TRBJ2-5,TGTGCCTGGAGTTACGGAGGTCAAGAGACCCAGTACTTC,CAWSYGGQETQYF
TRBV6-6,.,.,TRBJ2-1,TGTGCCAGCAGTTACGGTCGGGATGAGCAGTTCTTC,CASSYGRDEQFF
TRBV5-4,once,.,TRBJ2-5,TGTGCCAGCAGCTCGCCCAAGCGGAGGGGGGTCGAGACCCAGTACTTC,CASSSPKRRGVETQYF
TRBV21-1,.,.,TRBJ2-7,TGTGCCAGCAGCGAAAGGGGGAGGCGGGGCGAGCAGTACTTC,CASSERGRRGEQYF
TRBV7-6,.,.,TRBJ1-4,TGTGCCAGCAGCTTAGAGGCGTTTGGCGGGGGCGGTGAAAAACTGTTTTTT,CASSLEAFGGGGEKLFF
TRBV5-1,.,TRBD2,TRBJ2-3,TGCGCCAGCAGCCTAATAGCGGGGTCCACAGATACGCAGTATTTT,CASSLIAGSTDTQYF
TRBV28,.,.,TRBJ1-5,TGTGCCAGCACTCCGGGTCCGGGGGGAGCTCAGCCCCAGCATTTT,CASTPGPGGAQPQHF
TRBV6-1,.,.,TRBJ2-7,TGTGCCAGCAGTGAAGCGTGGACTACCTACGAGCAGTACTTC,CASSEAWTTYEQYF
TRBV27,once,.,TRBJ2-6,TGTGCCAGCAGTTCGCCCCCCGGGGCCAACGTCCTGACTTTC,CASSSPPGANVLTF
TRBV5-5,once,TRBD1,TRBJ1-4,TGTGCCAGCAGCAGGACAGGCTCCACTAATGAAAAACTGTTTTTT,CASSRTGSTNEKLFF
TRBV28,.,.,TRBJ1-3,TGTGCCAGCTCCAGTGGGTCCCTCGGAAACACCATATATTTT,CASSSGSLGNTIYF
TRBV28,.,TRBD1,TRBJ1-2,TGTGCCACCGAGGGACAGAACTATGGCTACACCTTC,CATEGQNYGYTF
TRBV25-1,.,.,TRBJ2-2,TGTGCCAGCAGTGGAGCGGGGAACACCGGGGAGCTGTTTTTT,CASSGAGNTGELFF
TRBV28,.,.,TRBJ2-1,TGTGCCAGCAGTACCGGGGGTCCCGGGCAGTTCTTC,CASSTGGPGQFF
TRBV6-5,once,TRBD2,TRBJ2-3,TGTGCCAGCCAGCTACTAGCGGGCCGCACAGATACGCAGTATTTT,CASQLLAGRTDTQYF
TRBV5-1,.,.,TRBJ2-3,TGCGCCAGCAGCTTTCTTGCAGCGGGTACAGATACGCAGTATTTT,CASSFLAAGTDTQYF
TRBV19,.,TRBD1,TRBJ2-2,TGTGCCACCTCCCCTGCAGGGGGAACCGGGGAGCTGTTTTTT,CATSPAGGTGELFF
TRBV5-1,.,.,TRBJ1-1,TGCGCCAGCAGCTTGGCAGGTGAAGCTTTCTTT,CASSLAGEAFF
TRBV30,.,.,TRBJ2-3,TGTGCCTGGACCCTACCTGGGCAAGGCCCCACAGATACGCAGTATTTT,CAWTLPGQGPTDTQYF
TRBV5-4,.,.,TRBJ2-4,TGTGCCAGCAGCTTCGAGGAGGAGGGCAAAAACATTCAGTACTTC,CASSFEEEGKNIQYF
TRBV4-2,.,TRBD2,TRBJ2-7,TGTGCCAGCAGCCAAGAACTAGCGGGAGGGCCCGGGTACGAGCAGTACTTC,CASSQELAGGPGYEQYF
TRBV5-4,.,.,TRBJ2-3,TGTGCCAGCAGCCAGGACAGTAGTACAGATACGCAGTATTTT,CASSQDSSTDTQYF
TRBV5-4,.,.,TRBJ2-5,TGTGCCAGCAGCCCCTCGGGTGACAGACAAGAGACCCAGTACTTC,CASSPSGDRQETQYF
TRBV7-8,.,.,TRBJ1-5,TGTGCCAGCAGCTTAGCTGGACAGACACCCGGGTGGCCCCAGCATTTT,CASSLAGQTPGWPQHF
TRBV19,.,TRBD1,TRBJ1-4,TGTGCCAGTAGTATCTCAGGGGGATCTGAAAAACTGTTTTTT,CASSISGGSEKLFF
TRBV7-2,.,.,TRBJ1-4,TGTGCCAGCAGCGAGACCTCAACTAATGAAAAACTGTTTTTT,CASSETSTNEKLFF
TRBV7-9,.,.,TRBJ2-7,TGTGCCAGCAGCTTAGGGGTAGGGGGAGAGCAGTACTTC,CASSLGVGGEQYF
TRBV5-1,.,.,TRBJ1-3,TGCGCCAGCAGCTCGGGAGGAAACACCATATATTTT,CASSSGGNTIYF
TRBV15,.,.,TRBJ1-5,TGTGCCACCAGCGGAAACAGGGTAGCCGGTCAGCCCCAGCATTTT,CATSGNRVAGQPQHF
TRBV28,.,.,TRBJ1-6,TGTGCCAGCTCCCGAACACAGGGTAATTCACCCCTCCACTTT,CASSRTQGNSPLHF
TRBV28,few,.,TRBJ2-1,TGTGCCAGCAGTCCTGGGTTCGTCGGGCAGGGTGAGCAGTTCTTC,CASSPGFVGQGEQFF
TRBV19,.,.,TRBJ2-2,TGTGCCAGTTATGGGGGTTGGGCGAACACCGGGGAGCTGTTTTTT,CASYGGWANTGELFF
TRBV9,.,.,TRBJ2-5,TGTGCCAGCAGCTCACCGGCGGGGGAGACCCAGTACTTC,CASSSPAGETQYF
TRBV14,once,.,TRBJ1-2,TGTGCCAGCAGCCGGACCACCTATGGCTACACCTTC,CASSRTTYGYTF
TRBV2,few,TRBD1,TRBJ2-5,TGTGCCAGCATAGGGACAGCTCCCTCGGGGACCCAGTACTTC,CASIGTAPSGTQYF
TRBV11-2,.,.,TRBJ2-3,TGTGCCAGCAGCCACATCACGCAGTATTTT,CASSHITQYF
TRBV28,.,.,TRBJ2-1,TGTGCCAGCAGAAAAACTCGGGGCAATGAGCAGTTCTTC,CASRKTRGNEQFF